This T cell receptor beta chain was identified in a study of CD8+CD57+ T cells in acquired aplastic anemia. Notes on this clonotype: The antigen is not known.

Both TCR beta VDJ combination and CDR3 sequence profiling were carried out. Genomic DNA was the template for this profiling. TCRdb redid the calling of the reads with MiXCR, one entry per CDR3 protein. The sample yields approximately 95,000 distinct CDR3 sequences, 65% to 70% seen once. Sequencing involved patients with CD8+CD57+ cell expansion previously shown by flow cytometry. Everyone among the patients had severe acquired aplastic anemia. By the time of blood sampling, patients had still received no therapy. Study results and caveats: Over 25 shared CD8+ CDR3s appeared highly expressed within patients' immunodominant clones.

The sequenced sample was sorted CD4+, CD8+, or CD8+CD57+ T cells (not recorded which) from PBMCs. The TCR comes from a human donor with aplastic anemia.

The CDR3 region is CAIRGTEGNQPQHF. The CDR3 bases are TGTGCCATCAGGGGGACAGAAGGTAATCAGCCCCAGCATTTT. The chain recombines TRBV10-3 with TRBJ1-5; TRBD1 aligns across 7 bases. Germline V CDR1 and CDR2: ENHRY, SYGVKD. The J segment lost 4 bases and the V segment lost 6 bases, leaving 6 bases of the junction unmatched. This CDR3 comprises 14 residues.